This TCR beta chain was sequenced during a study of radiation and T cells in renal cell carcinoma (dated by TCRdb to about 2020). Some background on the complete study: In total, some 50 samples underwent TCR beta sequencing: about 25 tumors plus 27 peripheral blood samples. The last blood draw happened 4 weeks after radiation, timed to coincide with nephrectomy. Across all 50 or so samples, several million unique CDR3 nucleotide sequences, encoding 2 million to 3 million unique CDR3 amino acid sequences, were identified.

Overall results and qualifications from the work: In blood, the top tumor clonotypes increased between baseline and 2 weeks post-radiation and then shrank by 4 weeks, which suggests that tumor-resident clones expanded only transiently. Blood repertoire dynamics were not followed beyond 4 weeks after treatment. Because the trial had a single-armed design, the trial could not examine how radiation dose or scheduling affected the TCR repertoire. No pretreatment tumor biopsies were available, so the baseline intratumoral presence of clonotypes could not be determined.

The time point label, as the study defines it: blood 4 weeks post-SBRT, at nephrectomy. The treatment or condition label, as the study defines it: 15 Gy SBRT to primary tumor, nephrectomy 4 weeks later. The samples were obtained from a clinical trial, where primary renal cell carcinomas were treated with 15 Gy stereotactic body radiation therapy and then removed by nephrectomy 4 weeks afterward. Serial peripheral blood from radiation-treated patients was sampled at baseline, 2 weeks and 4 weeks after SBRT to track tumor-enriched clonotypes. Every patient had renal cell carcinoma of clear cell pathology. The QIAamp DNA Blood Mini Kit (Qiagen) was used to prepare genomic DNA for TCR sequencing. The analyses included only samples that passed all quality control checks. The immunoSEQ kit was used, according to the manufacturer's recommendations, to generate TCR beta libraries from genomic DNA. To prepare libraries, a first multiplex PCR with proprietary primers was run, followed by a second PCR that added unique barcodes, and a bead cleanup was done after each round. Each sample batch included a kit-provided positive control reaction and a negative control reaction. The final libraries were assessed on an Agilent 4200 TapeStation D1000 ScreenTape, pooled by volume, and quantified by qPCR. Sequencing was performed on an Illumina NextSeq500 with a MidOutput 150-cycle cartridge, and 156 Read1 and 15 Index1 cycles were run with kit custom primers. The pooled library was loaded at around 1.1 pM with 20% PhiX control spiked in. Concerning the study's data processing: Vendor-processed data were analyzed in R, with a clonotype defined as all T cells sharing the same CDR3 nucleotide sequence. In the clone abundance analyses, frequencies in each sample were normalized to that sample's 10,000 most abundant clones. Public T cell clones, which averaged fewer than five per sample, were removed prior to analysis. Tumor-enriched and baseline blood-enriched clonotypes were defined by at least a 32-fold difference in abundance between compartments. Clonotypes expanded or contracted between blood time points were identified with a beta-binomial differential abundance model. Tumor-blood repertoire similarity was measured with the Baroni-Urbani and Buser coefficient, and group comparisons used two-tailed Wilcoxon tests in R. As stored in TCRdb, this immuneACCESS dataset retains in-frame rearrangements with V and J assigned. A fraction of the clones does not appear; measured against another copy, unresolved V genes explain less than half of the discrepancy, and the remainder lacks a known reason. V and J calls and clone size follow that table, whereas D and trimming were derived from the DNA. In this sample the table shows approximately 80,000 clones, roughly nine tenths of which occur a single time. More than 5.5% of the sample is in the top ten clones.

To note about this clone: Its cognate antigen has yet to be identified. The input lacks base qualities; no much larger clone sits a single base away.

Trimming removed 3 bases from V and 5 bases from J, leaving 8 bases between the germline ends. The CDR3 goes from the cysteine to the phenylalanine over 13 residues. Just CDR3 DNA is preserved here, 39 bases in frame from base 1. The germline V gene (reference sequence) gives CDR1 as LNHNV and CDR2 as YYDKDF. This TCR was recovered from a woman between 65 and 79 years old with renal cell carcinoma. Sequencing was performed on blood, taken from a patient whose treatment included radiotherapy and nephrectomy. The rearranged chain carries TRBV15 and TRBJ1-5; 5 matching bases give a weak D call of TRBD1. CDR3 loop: CATSRRDDQPQHF. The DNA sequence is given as TGTGCCACCAGCAGGAGGGACGATCAGCCCCAGCATTTT.